The 20 T cell receptor beta chains below all came from one sample that was sequenced in a study of long-term antiretroviral therapy in people with HIV. Running of the v3.0 immunoSEQ assay took place at survey level. Measured with immunoSEQ multiplex PCR; TCRdb has only the in-frame clones, and not every one. The sample lists approximately 32,000 clones, approximately 80% occurring once. This specimen consisted of unsorted PBMCs, obtained 0.3 years after starting antiretroviral therapy. The receptors derive from a young man with HIV.

CDR3 nucleotide sequence: TGTGCCAGCAGCTCGGACAGGACCCAAGAGACCCAGTACTTC. Its protein product is CASSSDRTQETQYF. The chain couples TRBV13 to TRBJ2-5, with 7 bases lining up with TRBD1. Germline V CDR1 and CDR2: PRHDT, FYEKMQ (reference sequence). This CDR3 spans 14 amino acids. After removal of 4 bases from V and 1 base from J, the junction contained 3 bases not matched to a gene.

The table lists this clone with a few counts. This chain connects TRBV30 to TRBJ1-3, with a weak D call TRBD1 (5 bases). This CDR3 spans 17 amino acids. From germline, CDR1 is GTSNPN and CDR2 SVGIG (reference sequence). The V and J ends lost 5 bases and 2 bases respectively, with 22 bases between them. CDR3 DNA sequence: TGTGCCTGGGGGTCCGGGGACCTGAGAGCCACTGGAAACACCATATATTTT. Translated: CAWGSGDLRATGNTIYF. The full variable domain, in which reference TRBV30 and TRBJ1-3 provide the parts outside the CDR3, is SQTIHQWPATLVQPVGSPLSLECTVEGTSNPNLYWYRQAAGRGLQLLFYSVGIGQISSEVPQNLSASRPQDRQFILSSKKLLLSDSGFYLCAWGSGDLRATGNTIYFGEGSWLTVV.

The J gene is TRBJ2-2, the V gene TRBV15; the D gene is possibly TRBD2 (6 bases). The germline V gene has CDR1 LNHNV and CDR2 YYDKDF (reference sequence). The CDR3 extends over 17 amino acids. With 1 base removed from V and 3 bases from J, the gap between germline ends came to 15 bases. In DNA form, the CDR3 reads TGTGCCACCAGCAGAGGGGGTGGGGGAGGCCACACCGGGGAGCTGTTTTTT. This encodes CATSRGGGGGHTGELFF.

This chain joins TRBV6-1 and TRBJ2-7; the match to TRBD2 covers 12 bases. The germline CDR1 and CDR2 sequences are MNHNS and SASEGT. CDR3 length: 15 amino acids. V lost 5 bases to trimming and J lost 4 bases; unmatched junction nucleotides: 6. CDR3 in amino acids: CASSNYGTSGYEQYF. The CDR3 region has the DNA TGTGCCAGCAGTAACTACGGGACTAGCGGGTACGAGCAGTACTTC.

This clone was found once. The chain couples TRBV9 to TRBJ2-7; 7 bases are shared with TRBD2. The CDR3 totals 14 residues. With 4 bases clipped from V and 6 bases from J, the junction kept 10 bases outside the gene matches. CDR1 is SGDLS, CDR2 YYNGEE, per germline. CDR3 loop: CASSPRTSAAEQYF. DNA of the CDR3: TGTGCCAGCAGCCCCCGGACTAGTGCGGCCGAGCAGTACTTC.

The CDR3 reads CASRRADSPLHF. The CDR3, as DNA: TGTGCCAGCAGGAGGGCCGATTCACCCCTCCACTTT. The chain joins TRBV27 to TRBJ1-6; D gene ambiguous. CDR1 is MNHEY and CDR2 is SMNVEV in the germline V gene (reference sequence). The CDR3 sequence is 12 residues long. The ends were cut back, 6 bases at V and 8 bases at J, with 8 bases in the middle.

V usage is TRBV7-2 and J usage is TRBJ2-1, with D hard to call. This CDR3 spans 15 amino acids. The germline V and J ends were trimmed by 4 bases and 4 bases, with 14 bases remaining between them. CDR1 is SGHTA, CDR2 FQGNSA, per germline. The CDR3 bases are TGTGCCAGCAGCTCGGTTGTCCTAGTGTACAATGAGCAGTTCTTC. Translation: CASSSVVLVYNEQFF. Variable domain in full (rest from reference TRBV7-2 and TRBJ2-1): GAGVSQSPSNKVTEKGKDVELRCDPISGHTALYWYRQSLGQGLEFLIYFQGNSAPDKSGLPSDRFSAERTGGSVSTLTIQRTQQEDSAVYLCASSSVVLVYNEQFFGPGTRLTVL.

This clone has only a few counts. J is TRBJ1-5 and V is TRBV2, with D possibly being TRBD1 (5 bases). The V gene's germline CDR1 is SNHLY and CDR2 FYNNEI. This CDR3 is built from 19 residues. V gave up 3 bases and J gave up 3 bases, with 24 bases separating them. The CDR3 spells CASSDAGTGTSGDNQPQHF. CDR3 sequence (DNA): TGTGCCAGCAGTGATGCCGGGACCGGGACCTCCGGTGACAATCAGCCCCAGCATTTT.

The chain recombines TRBV25-1 with TRBJ1-2; tentatively, D is TRBD1 (5 bases). Trimming cost V 5 bases and J 5 bases, with 21 bases left between them. The V gene's germline CDR1 is MGHDK and CDR2 SYGVNS. The CDR3 covers 16 residues. The CDR3 region has the DNA TGTGCCAGCAGTCAATCGCGGGACCGCCGATCGTATGGCTACACCTTC. This translates into CASSQSRDRRSYGYTF.

The V and J genes are TRBV29-1 and TRBJ2-7, with 10 positions matching TRBD2. J gave up 1 base and V 6 bases, and 6 bases lay outside the gene matches. Germline loops: CDR1 SQVTM, CDR2 ANQGSEA. The CDR3 extends over 14 amino acids. The CDR3 loop reads CSVLRTSGSYEQYF. As DNA, the CDR3 is TGCAGCGTACTTAGGACTAGCGGATCCTACGAGCAGTACTTC.

The genes are TRBV19 and TRBJ1-5; 7 nucleotides align to TRBD1. The CDR3 length is 13 residues. J was trimmed by 6 bases and V by 7 bases; bases with no gene match: 6. Germline CDR1 is LNHDA and CDR2 is SQIVND (reference sequence). In DNA form, the CDR3 reads TGTGCCAGTAAAAGACAGGGCTTTCAGCCCCAGCATTTT. This gives the protein CASKRQGFQPQHF.

This chain connects TRBV2 to TRBJ1-1; D gene unclear. CDR3 length: 13 amino acids. V was cut by 8 bases and J by 0 bases, with 10 bases left in between. CDR1 and CDR2 (germline): SNHLY, FYNNEI. CDR3 nucleotide sequence: TGTGCCAGCGGGTTCGGTTTGAACACTGAAGCTTTCTTT. Translation gives CASGFGLNTEAFF. The full variable domain, its missing parts supplied by reference TRBV2 and TRBJ1-1, is EPEVTQTPSHQVTQMGQEVILRCVPISNHLYFYWYRQILGQKVEFLVSFYNNEISEKSEIFDDQFSVERPDGSNFTLKIRSTKLEDSAMYFCASGFGLNTEAFFGQGTRLTVV.

This sequence joins TRBV10-3 and TRBJ1-2; D possibly corresponds to TRBD1 (6 bases). From germline, CDR1 is ENHRY and CDR2 SYGVKD. This CDR3 comprises 13 residues. V was shortened by 0 bases and J by 4 bases, with 6 bases between the two germline ends. The DNA for the CDR3 is TGTGCCATCAGTGAGTCAGGGGGCTATGGCTACACCTTC. Protein sequence: CAISESGGYGYTF.

This clone came up once. J is TRBJ2-3 and V is TRBV4-1; TRBD1 might be the D (5 bases). V was shortened by 4 bases and J by 6 bases, with 8 bases between the two germline ends. This CDR3 has 12 amino acids. Germline V CDR1 and CDR2: MGHRA, YSYEKL. The CDR3 loop reads CASSLAGDTQYF. Here the CDR3 DNA reads TGCGCCAGCAGCCTCGCAGGGGATACGCAGTATTTT.

Regarding this clone: Germline is not matched at one junction end, which may reflect a read error. The V and J genes are TRBV7-7 and TRBJ2-5, with D perhaps matching TRBD2 (6 bases). From germline, CDR1 is SSHAT and CDR2 FNYEAQ (reference sequence). CDR3 length: 14 amino acids. CDR3 DNA sequence: TGTGCTAGCAGCACCACTGGGGGGATAGAGACCCAGTACTTC. Its translation is CASSTTGGIETQYF.

This clone was detected only a few times. V gene TRBV7-3 combines with J gene TRBJ1-1, with D uncertain. Germline V CDR1 and CDR2: SGHTA, FQGTGA. V was pared by 5 bases and J by 1 base, with 8 bases between. CDR3 length: 13 amino acids. In nucleotides, the CDR3 is TGTGCCAGCAGCGTGAGTGAGAACACTGAAGCTTTCTTT. The encoded protein is CASSVSENTEAFF.

V is TRBV6-1 and J is TRBJ2-6; D gene uncertain. The CDR3 has 15 amino acids. Germline lookup yields CDR1 MNHNS and CDR2 SASEGT. The germline V and J ends were trimmed by 4 bases and 4 bases, with 11 bases remaining between them. CDR3 sequence (DNA): TGTGCCAGCAGTGCTGTGGGATCCGGGGCCAACGTCCTGACTTTC. It translates to CASSAVGSGANVLTF.

The chain combines TRBV18 with TRBJ1-5; no definite D call. Germline values: CDR1 KGHSH, CDR2 LQKENI. The CDR3 has 14 residues. The V end lost 2 bases, the J end lost 2 bases, and 7 bases lay between the germline ends. In DNA form, the CDR3 reads TGTGCCAGCTCACCAAACGGGGGCAATCAGCCCCAGCATTTT. It yields the protein CASSPNGGNQPQHF.

The chain joins TRBV27 to TRBJ2-7; D gene unclear. Germline V gene lookup returns CDR1 MNHEY and CDR2 SMNVEV (reference sequence). The CDR3 is 14 residues long. Trimming pared 2 bases from V and 2 bases from J, leaving 10 bases between. The CDR3 DNA sequence: TGTGCCAGCAGTTTACGGACGGATGCCTACGAGCAGTACTTC. It codes for CASSLRTDAYEQYF.

The CDR3 protein is CASSYRGNTEAFF. The CDR3 DNA is TGTGCCAGCAGTTACCGGGGGAACACTGAAGCTTTCTTT. This chain uses TRBV28 with TRBJ1-1; D ambiguous. The V end lost 4 bases, the J end lost 1 base, and 7 bases lay between the germline ends. The CDR3 is made up of 13 amino acids. CDR1 and CDR2 from the germline V gene are MDHEN and SYDVKM.